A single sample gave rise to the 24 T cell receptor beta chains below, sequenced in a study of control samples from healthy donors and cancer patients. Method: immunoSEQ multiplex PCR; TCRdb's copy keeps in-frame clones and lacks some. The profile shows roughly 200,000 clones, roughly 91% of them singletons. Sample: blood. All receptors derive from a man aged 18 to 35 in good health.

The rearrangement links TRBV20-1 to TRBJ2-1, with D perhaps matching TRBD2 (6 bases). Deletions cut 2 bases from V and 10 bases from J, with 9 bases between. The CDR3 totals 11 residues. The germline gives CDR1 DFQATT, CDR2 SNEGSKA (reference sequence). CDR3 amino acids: CSARRGSEQFF. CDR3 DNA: TGCAGTGCTAGACGGGGGTCGGAGCAGTTCTTC.

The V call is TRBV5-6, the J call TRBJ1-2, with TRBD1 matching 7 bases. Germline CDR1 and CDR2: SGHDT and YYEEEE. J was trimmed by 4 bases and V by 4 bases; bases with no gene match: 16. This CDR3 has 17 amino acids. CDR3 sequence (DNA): TGTGCCAGCAGCCCGATATCTAGACAGGGAAGCGGCTATGGCTACACCTTC. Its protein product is CASSPISRQGSGYGYTF. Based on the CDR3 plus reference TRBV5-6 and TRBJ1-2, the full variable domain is DAGVTQSPTHLIKTRGQQVTLRCSPKSGHDTVSWYQQALGQGPQFIFQYYEEEERQRGNFPDRFSGHQFPNYSSELNVNALLLGDSALYLCASSPISRQGSGYGYTFGSGTRLTVV.

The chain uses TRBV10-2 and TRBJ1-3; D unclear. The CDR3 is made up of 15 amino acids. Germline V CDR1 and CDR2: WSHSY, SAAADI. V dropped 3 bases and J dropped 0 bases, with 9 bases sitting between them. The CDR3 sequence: CASSDTRRSGNTIYF. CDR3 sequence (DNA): TGCGCCAGCAGTGACACACGGCGCTCTGGAAACACCATATATTTT.

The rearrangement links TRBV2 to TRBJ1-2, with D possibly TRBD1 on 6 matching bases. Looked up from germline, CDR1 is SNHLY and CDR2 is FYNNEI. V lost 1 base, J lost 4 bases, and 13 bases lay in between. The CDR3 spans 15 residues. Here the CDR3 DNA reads TGTGCCAGCAGTGAAGGGTCAGGGGTGGGCTATGGCTACACCTTC. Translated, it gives CASSEGSGVGYGYTF. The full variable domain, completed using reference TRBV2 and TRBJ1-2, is EPEVTQTPSHQVTQMGQEVILRCVPISNHLYFYWYRQILGQKVEFLVSFYNNEISEKSEIFDDQFSVERPDGSNFTLKIRSTKLEDSAMYFCASSEGSGVGYGYTFGSGTRLTVV.

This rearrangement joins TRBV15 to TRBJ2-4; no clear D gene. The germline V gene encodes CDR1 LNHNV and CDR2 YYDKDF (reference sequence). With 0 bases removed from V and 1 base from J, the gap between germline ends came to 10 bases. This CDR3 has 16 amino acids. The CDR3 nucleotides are TGTGCCACCAGCAGAGATGAGGCAGTCGCCAAAAACATTCAGTACTTC. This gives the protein CATSRDEAVAKNIQYF.

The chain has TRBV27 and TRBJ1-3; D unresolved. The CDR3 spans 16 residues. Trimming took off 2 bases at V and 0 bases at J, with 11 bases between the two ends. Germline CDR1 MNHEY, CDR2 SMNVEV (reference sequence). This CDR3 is CASSLGGHASGNTIYF. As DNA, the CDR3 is TGTGCCAGCAGTTTAGGTGGCCACGCCTCTGGAAACACCATATATTTT.

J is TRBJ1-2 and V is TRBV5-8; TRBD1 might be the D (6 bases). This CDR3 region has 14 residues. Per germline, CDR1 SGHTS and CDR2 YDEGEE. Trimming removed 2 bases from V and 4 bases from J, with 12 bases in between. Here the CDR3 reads CASSFQGRFYGYTF. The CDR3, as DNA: TGTGCCAGCAGCTTCCAGGGGCGATTCTATGGCTACACCTTC.

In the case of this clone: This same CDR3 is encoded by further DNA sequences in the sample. The CDR3 is CASSLTGTSPLHF. The CDR3, as DNA: TGTGCCAGCAGCTTAACCGGGACCTCACCCCTCCACTTT. This chain links TRBV7-3 with TRBJ1-6, with a weak D call TRBD1 (5 bases). V dropped 0 bases and J dropped 10 bases, with 7 bases sitting between them. From germline, CDR1 is SGHTA and CDR2 FQGTGA. The CDR3 is 13 residues long.

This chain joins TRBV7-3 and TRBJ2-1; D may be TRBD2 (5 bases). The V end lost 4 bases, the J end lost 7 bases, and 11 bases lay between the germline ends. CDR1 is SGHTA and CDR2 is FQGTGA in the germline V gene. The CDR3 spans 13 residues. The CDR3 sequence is CASSSFLANEQFF. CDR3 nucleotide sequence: TGTGCCAGCAGCTCCTTTCTAGCAAATGAGCAGTTCTTC.

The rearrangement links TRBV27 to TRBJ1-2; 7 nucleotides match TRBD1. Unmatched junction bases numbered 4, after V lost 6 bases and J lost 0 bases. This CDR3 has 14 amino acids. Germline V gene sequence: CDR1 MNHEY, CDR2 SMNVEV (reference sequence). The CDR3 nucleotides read TGTGCCAGCAGGGGACAGAGCCCTAACTATGGCTACACCTTC. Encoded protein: CASRGQSPNYGYTF.

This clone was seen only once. CDR3: CASSFVGGGPSGELFF. CDR3 sequence (DNA): TGTGCCAGCAGCTTCGTGGGCGGGGGGCCCTCCGGGGAGCTGTTTTTT. This sequence joins TRBV5-5 and TRBJ2-2, with 8 bases lining up with TRBD2. V lost 2 bases to trimming and J lost 6 bases; unmatched junction nucleotides: 9. The CDR3 spans 16 residues. Germline loops: CDR1 SGHKS, CDR2 YYEKEE (reference sequence).

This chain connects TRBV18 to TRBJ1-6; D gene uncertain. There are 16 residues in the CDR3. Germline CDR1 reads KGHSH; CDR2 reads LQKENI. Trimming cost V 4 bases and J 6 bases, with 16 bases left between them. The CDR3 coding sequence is TGTGCCAGCTCACGTCCGAACGCTAAGGGTAATTCACCCCTCCACTTT. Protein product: CASSRPNAKGNSPLHF.

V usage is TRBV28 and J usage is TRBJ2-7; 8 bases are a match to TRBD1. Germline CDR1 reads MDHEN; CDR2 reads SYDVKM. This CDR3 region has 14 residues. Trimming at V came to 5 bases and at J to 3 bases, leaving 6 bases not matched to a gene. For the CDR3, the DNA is TGTGCCAGCAGTAGACCAGGGACAGGCTACGAGCAGTACTTC. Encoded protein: CASSRPGTGYEQYF.

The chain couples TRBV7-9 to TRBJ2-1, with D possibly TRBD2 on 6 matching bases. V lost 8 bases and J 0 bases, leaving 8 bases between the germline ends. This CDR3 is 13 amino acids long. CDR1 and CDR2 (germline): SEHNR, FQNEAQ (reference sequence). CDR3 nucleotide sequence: TGTGCCAGCGGAGGGGCCTCCTACAATGAGCAGTTCTTC. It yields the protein CASGGASYNEQFF.

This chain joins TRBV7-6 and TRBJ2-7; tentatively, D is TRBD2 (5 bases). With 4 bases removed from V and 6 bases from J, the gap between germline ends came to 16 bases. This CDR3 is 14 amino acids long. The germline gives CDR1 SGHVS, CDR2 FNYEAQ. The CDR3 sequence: CASSSAAGLGEQYF. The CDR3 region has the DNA TGTGCCAGCAGCTCAGCGGCGGGTCTAGGCGAGCAGTACTTC.

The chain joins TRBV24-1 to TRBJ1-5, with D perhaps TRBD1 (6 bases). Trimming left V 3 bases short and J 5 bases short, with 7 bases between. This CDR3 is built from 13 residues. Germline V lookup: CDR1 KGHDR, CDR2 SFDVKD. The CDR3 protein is CATSDRGDQPQHF. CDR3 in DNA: TGTGCCACCAGTGATAGGGGGGATCAGCCCCAGCATTTT.

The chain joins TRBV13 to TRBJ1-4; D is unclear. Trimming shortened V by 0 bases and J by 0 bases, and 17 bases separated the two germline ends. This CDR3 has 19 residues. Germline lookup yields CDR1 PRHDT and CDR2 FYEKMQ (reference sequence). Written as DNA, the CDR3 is TGTGCCAGCAGCTTAGGTCCGGGCTTAAAGACTACAACTAATGAAAAACTGTTTTTT. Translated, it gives CASSLGPGLKTTTNEKLFF.

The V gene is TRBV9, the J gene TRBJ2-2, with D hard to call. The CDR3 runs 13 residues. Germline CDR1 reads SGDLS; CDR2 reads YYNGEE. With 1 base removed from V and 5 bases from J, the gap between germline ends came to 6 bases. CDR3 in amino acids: CASSVLGTGELFF. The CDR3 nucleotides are TGTGCCAGCAGCGTATTGGGGACCGGGGAGCTGTTTTTT.

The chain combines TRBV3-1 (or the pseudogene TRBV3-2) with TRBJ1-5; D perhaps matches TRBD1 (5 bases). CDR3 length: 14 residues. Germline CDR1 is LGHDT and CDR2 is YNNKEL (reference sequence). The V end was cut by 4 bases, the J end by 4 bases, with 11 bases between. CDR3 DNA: TGTGCCAGCAGCCTAAAGGGGACGAATCAGCCCCAGCATTTT. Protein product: CASSLKGTNQPQHF.

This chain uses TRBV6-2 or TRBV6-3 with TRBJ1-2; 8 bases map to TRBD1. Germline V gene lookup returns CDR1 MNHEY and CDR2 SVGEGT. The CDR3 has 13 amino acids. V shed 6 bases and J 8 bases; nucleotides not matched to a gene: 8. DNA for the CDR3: TGTGCCAGCAGCCTTCAGGGGGCGCGGGGCTACACCTTC. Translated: CASSLQGARGYTF.

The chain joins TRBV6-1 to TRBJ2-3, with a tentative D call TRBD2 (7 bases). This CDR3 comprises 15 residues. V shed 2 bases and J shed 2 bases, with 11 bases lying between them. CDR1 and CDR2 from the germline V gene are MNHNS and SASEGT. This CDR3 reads CASSERGAFTDTQYF. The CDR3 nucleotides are TGTGCCAGCAGTGAACGGGGGGCCTTCACAGATACGCAGTATTTT.

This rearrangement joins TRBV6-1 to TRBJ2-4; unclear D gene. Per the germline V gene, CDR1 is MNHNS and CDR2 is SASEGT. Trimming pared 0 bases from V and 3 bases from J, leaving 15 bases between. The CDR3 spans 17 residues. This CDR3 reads CASSEALLWQSKNIQYF. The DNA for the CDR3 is TGTGCCAGCAGTGAAGCGCTATTATGGCAGAGCAAAAACATTCAGTACTTC.

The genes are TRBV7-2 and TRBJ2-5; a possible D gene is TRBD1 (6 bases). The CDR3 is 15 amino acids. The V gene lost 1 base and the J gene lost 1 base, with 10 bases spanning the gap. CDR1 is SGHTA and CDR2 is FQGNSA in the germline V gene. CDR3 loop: CASSLDRVAQETQYF. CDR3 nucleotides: TGTGCCAGCAGCTTAGACAGGGTGGCCCAAGAGACCCAGTACTTC.

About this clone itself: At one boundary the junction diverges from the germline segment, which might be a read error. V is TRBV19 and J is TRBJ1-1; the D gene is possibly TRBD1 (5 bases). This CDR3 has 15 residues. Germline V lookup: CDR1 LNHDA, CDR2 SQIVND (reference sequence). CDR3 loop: CASSSGTAMNTEVFF. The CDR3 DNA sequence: TGTGCCAGTAGTTCGGGGACCGCTATGAACACTGAAGTTTTCTTT.